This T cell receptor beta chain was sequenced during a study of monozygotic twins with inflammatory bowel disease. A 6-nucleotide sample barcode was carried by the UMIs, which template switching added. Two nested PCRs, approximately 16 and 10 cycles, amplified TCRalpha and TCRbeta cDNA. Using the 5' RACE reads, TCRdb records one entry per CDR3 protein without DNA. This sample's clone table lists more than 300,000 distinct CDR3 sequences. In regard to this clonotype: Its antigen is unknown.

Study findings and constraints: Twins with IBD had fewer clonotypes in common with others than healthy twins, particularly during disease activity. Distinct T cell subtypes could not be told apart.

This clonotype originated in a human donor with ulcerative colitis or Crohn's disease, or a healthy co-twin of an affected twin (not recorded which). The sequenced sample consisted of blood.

CDR3 sequence: CASSPSPGARSSYEQYF. J is TRBJ2-7 and V is TRBV7-7; TCRdb names TRBD1, which stays unverified in the absence of DNA. Germline loops: CDR1 SSHAT, CDR2 FNYEAQ (reference sequence). This CDR3 region has 17 residues.